This T cell receptor beta chain was obtained from a study of OX40 agonist ivuxolimab in advanced cancers. By proportion, this clone is medium-sized (0.01 to 0.1%). The CDR3 runs to 13 residues. Trimming stripped 0 bases from V and 5 bases from J, with 9 bases between. Looked up from germline, CDR1 is SGHRS and CDR2 is YFSETQ. Using immunoSEQ multiplex PCR, the repertoire was profiled, and TCRdb retains in-frame clones only, with some absent. The sample holds about 140,000 clones, about nine tenths seen once. Sampling times: baseline, cycle 4 day 1, cycle 7 day 1. The sequencing used CD4+ or CD8+ T cells sorted from blood, collected in a trial of the OX40 agonist ivuxolimab. This TCR was sampled from an adult with an advanced solid tumor such as melanoma, head and neck, liver or kidney cancer. This chain connects TRBV5-1 to TRBJ2-7, with a tentative D call TRBD2 (5 bases). In DNA, the CDR3 is TGCGCCAGCAGCTTGGAACTAGTCGACGAGCAGTACTTC. This translates into CASSLELVDEQYF.